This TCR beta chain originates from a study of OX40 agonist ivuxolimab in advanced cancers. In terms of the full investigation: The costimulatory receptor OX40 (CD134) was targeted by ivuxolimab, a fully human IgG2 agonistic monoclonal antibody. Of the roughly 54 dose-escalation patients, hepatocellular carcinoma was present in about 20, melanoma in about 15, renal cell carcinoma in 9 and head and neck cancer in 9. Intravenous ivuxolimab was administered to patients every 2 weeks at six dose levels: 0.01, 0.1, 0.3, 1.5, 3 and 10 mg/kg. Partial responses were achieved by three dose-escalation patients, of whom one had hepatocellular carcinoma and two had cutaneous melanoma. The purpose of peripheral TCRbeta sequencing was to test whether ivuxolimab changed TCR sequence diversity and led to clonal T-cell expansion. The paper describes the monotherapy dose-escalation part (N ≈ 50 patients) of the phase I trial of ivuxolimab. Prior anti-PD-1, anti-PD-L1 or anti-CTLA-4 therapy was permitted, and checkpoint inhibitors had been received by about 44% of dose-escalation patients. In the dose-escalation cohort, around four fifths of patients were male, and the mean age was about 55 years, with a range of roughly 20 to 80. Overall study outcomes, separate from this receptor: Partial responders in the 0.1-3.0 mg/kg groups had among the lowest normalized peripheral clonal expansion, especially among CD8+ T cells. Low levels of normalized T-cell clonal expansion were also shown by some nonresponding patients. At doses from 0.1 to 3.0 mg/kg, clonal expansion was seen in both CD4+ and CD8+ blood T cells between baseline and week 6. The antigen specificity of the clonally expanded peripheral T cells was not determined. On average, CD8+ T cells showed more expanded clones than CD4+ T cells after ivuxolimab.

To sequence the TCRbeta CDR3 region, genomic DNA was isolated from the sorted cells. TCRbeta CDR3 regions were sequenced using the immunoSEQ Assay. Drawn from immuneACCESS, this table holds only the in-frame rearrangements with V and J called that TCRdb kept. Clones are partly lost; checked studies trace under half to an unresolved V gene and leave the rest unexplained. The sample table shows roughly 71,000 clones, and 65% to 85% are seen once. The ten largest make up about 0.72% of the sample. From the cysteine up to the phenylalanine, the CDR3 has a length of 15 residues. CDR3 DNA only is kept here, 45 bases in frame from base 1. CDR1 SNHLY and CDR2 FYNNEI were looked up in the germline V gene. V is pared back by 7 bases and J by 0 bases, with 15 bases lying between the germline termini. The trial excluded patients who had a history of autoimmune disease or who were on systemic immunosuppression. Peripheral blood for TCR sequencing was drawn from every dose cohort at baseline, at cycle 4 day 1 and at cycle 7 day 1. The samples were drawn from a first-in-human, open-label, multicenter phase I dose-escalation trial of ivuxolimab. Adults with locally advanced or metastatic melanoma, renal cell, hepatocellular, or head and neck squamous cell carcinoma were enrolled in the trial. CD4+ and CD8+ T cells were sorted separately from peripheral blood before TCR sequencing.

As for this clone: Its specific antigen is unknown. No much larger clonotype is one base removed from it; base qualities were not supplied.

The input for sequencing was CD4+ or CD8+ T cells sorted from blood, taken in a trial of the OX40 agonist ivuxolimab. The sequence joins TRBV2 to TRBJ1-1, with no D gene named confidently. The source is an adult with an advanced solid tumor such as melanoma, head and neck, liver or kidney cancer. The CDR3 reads CASMGSFGVNTEAFF. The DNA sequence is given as TGTGCCAGCATGGGGTCCTTTGGGGTGAACACTGAAGCTTTCTTT.